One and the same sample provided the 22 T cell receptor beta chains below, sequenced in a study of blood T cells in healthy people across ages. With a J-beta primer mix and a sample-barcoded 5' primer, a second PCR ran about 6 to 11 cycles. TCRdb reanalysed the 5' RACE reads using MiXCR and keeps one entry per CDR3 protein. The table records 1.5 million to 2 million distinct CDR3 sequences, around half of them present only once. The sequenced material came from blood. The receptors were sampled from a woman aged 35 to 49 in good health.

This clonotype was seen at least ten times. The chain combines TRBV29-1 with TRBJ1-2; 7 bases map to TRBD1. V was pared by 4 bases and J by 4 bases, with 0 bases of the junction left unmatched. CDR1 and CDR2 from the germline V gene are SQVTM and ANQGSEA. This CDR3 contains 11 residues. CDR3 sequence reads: CSVGQGYGYTF. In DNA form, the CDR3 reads TGCAGCGTTGGACAGGGCTATGGCTACACCTTC.

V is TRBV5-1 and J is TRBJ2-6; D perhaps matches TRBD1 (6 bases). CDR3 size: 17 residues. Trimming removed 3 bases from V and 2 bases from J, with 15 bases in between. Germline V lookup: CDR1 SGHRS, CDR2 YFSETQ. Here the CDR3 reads CASSSGQLRTGANVLTF. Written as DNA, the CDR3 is TGCGCCAGCAGCTCTGGACAGCTTCGGACTGGGGCCAACGTCCTGACTTTC.

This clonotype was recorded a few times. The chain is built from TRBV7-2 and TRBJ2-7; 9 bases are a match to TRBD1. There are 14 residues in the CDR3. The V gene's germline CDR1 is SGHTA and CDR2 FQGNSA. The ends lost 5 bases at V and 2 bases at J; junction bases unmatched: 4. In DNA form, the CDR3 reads TGTGCCAGCAGCCGGAGGACAGGGGCCTACGAGCAGTACTTC. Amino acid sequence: CASSRRTGAYEQYF.

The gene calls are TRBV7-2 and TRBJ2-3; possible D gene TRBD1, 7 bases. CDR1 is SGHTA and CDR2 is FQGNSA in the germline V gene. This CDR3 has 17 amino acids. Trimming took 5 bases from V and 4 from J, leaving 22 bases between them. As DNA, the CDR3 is TGTGCCAGCAGCCGGAGGGGGCAGTCCTCTTCCGCAGATACGCAGTATTTT. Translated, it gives CASSRRGQSSSADTQYF.

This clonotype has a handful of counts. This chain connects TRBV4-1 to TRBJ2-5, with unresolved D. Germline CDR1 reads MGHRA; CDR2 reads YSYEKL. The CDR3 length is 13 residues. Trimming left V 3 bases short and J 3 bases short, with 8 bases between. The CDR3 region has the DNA TGCGCCAGCAGCCAGTGGGTGAAAGAGACCCAGTACTTC. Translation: CASSQWVKETQYF.

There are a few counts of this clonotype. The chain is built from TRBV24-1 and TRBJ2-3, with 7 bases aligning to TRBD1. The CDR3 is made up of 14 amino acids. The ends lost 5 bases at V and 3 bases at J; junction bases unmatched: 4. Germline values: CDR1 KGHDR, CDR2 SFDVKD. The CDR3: CATSGEGATDTQYF. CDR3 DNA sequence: TGTGCCACCAGTGGAGAGGGGGCTACAGATACGCAGTATTTT.

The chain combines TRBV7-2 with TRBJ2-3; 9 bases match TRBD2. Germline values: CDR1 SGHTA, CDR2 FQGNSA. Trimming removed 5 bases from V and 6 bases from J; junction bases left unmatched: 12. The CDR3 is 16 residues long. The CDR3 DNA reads TGTGCCAGCAGCCCACGGCGGGGGGGAGCCACGGATACGCAGTATTTT. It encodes CASSPRRGGATDTQYF. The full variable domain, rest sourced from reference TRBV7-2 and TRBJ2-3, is GAGVSQSPSNKVTEKGKDVELRCDPISGHTALYWYRQSLGQGLEFLIYFQGNSAPDKSGLPSDRFSAERTGGSVSTLTIQRTQQEDSAVYLCASSPRRGGATDTQYFGPGTRLTVL.

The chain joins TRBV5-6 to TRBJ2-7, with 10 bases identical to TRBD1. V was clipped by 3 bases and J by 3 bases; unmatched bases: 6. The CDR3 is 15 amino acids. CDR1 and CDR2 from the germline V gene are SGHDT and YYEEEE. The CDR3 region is CASSSPGTGVYEQYF. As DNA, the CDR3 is TGTGCCAGCAGCTCTCCCGGGACAGGGGTCTACGAGCAGTACTTC.

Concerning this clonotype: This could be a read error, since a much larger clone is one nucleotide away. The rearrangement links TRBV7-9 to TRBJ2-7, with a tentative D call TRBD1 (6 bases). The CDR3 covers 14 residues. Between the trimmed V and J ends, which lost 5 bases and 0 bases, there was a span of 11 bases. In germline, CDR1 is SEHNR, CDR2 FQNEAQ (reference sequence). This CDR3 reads CASSATGISYEQYF. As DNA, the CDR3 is TGTGCCAGCAGCGCCACAGGGATCTCCTACGAGCAGTACTTC.

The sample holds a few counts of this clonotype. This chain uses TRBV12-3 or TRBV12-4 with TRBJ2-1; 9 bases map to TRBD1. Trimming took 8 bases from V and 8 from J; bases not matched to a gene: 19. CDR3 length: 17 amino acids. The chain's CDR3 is CASRTRDRASQDYEQFF. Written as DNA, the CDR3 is TGTGCCAGCCGTACCCGGGACAGGGCCAGCCAAGACTATGAGCAGTTCTTC.

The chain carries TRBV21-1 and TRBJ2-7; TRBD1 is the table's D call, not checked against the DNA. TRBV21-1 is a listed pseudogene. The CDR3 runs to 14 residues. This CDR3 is CTSSKPLAPREQYF. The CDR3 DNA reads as TGTACCAGCAGCAAACCCCTAGCACCTAGGGAGCAGTACTTC.

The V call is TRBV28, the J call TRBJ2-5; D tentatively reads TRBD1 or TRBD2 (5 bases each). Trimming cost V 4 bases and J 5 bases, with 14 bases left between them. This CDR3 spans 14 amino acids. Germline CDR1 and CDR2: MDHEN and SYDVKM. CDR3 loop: CASSSGPVMETQYF. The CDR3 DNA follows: TGTGCCAGCAGTTCGGGACCCGTGATGGAGACCCAGTACTTC.

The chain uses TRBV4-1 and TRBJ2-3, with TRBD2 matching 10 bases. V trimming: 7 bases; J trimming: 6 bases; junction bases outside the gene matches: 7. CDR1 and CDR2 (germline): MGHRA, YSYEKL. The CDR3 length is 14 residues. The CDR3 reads CASKQRGGRDTQYF. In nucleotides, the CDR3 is TGCGCCAGCAAACAGCGGGGGGGCCGGGATACGCAGTATTTT.

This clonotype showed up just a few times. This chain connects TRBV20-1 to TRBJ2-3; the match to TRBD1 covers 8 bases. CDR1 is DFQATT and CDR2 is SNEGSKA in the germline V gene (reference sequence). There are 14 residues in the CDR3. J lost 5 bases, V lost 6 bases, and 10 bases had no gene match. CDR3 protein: CSADLPTGVDTQYF. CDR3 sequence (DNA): TGCAGTGCCGACTTACCGACAGGGGTAGATACGCAGTATTTT.

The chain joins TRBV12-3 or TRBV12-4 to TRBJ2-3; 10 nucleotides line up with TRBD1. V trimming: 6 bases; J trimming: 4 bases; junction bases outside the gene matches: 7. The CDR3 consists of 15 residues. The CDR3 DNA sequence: TGTGCCAGCAGACTCGACAGGGGGCTGGCAGATACGCAGTATTTT. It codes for CASRLDRGLADTQYF.

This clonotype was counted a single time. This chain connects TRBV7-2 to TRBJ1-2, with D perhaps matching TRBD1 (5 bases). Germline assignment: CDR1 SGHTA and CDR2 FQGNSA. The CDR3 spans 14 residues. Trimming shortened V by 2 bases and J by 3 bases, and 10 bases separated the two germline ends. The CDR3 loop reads CASSLWQGHYGYTF. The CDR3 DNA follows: TGTGCCAGCAGCTTATGGCAGGGACACTATGGCTACACCTTC.

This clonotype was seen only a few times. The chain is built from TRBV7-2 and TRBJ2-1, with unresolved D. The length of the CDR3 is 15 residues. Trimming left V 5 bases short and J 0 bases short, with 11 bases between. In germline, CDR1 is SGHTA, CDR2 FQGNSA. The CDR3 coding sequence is TGTGCCAGCAGCCCGAGACCCAGCTCCTACAATGAGCAGTTCTTC. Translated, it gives CASSPRPSSYNEQFF.

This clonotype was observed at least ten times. CDR3: CASSRSGQETQYF. The CDR3 coding sequence is TGTGCCAGCAGCCGTAGCGGGCAAGAGACCCAGTACTTC. The chain links TRBV7-2 to TRBJ2-5; 7 bases map to TRBD2. The CDR3 runs 13 residues. V shed 5 bases, J shed 2 bases, and the junction held 2 bases outside the gene matches. Germline CDR1 reads SGHTA; CDR2 reads FQGNSA.

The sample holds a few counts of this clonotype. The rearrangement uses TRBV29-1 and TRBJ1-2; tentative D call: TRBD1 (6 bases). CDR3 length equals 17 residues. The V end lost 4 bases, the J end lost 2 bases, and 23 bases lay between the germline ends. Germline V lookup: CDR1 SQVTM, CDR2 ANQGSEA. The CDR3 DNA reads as TGCAGCGTTGTTAAGTACAGGGAAAAAGCGTCCAACTATGGCTACACCTTC. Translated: CSVVKYREKASNYGYTF.

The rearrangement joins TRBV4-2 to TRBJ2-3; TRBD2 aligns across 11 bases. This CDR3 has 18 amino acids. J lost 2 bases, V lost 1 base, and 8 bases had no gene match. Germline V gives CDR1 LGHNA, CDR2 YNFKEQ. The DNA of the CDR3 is TGTGCCAGCAGCCAAGTTGGGGGTAGCGGGGGGGCCACAGATACGCAGTATTTT. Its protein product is CASSQVGGSGGATDTQYF.

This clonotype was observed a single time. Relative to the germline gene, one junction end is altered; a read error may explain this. CDR3 region: CTTSDLRSGGPSSTDTQYF. In DNA form, the CDR3 reads TGTACCACCAGTGATTTGCGCAGCGGGGGGCCCTCTAGCACAGATACGCAGTATTTT. V gene TRBV24-1 combines with J gene TRBJ2-3; 9 bases are shared with TRBD2. The germline V gene has CDR1 KGHDR and CDR2 SFDVKD. The length of the CDR3 is 19 residues.

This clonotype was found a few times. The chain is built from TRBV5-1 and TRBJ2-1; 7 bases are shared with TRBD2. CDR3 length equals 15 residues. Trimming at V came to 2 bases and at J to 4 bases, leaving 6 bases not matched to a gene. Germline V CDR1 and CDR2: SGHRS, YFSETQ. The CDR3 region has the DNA TGCGCCAGCAGCTTTGGTAGCGGGCCATACAATGAGCAGTTCTTC. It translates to CASSFGSGPYNEQFF. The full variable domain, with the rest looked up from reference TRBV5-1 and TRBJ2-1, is KAGVTQTPRYLIKTRGQQVTLSCSPISGHRSVSWYQQTPGQGLQFLFEYFSETQRNKGNFPGRFSGRQFSNSRSEMNVSTLELGDSALYLCASSFGSGPYNEQFFGPGTRLTVL.